The rows below give T cell receptor beta chains drawn from one sample of a study of tumor-infiltrating lymphocytes in primary liver carcinoma. TCRdb redid the calling of the multiplex PCR reads with MiXCR, one entry per CDR3 protein. The sample carries 300,000 to 400,000 distinct CDR3 sequences, 65% recorded once. The sequenced material came from peripheral blood. The receptors stem from a man aged 40-55 years with primary liver carcinoma and hepatitis B virus infection. The CDR3 runs from the conserved cysteine through the conserved F or W. Each record gives: clone size, D gene, J gene, V gene, CDR3 protein. A D gene is named only where the DNA matches it firmly. The listing skips clone size in some rows; elsewhere it reads once, few, many or a size class.

abundance: many; d_gene: NA; j_gene: TRBJ2-3; v_gene: TRBV12-3/TRBV12-4; CDR3aa: CASSLGSTDTQYF
abundance: NA; d_gene: NA; j_gene: TRBJ1-1; v_gene: TRBV11-3; CDR3aa: CASSTSPGVQTEAFF
abundance: NA; d_gene: TRBD2; j_gene: TRBJ2-7; v_gene: TRBV4-3; CDR3aa: CASSQASTGTSRSESYEQYF
abundance: NA; d_gene: NA; j_gene: TRBJ2-2; v_gene: TRBV11-2; CDR3aa: CANSLQGVCTEELFF
abundance: NA; d_gene: NA; j_gene: TRBJ2-5; v_gene: TRBV11-2; CDR3aa: CASTLARLVLGKKETQYF
abundance: NA; d_gene: NA; j_gene: TRBJ2-3; v_gene: TRBV7-9; CDR3aa: CAGHIIAATDTQYF
abundance: NA; d_gene: NA; j_gene: TRBJ2-7; v_gene: TRBV11-1; CDR3aa: CPSSLGPTYEQYF
abundance: many; d_gene: NA; j_gene: TRBJ2-3; v_gene: TRBV29-1; CDR3aa: CSVVTGWNTQYF
abundance: NA; d_gene: NA; j_gene: TRBJ2-7; v_gene: TRBV7-8; CDR3aa: CAGSLGGPYEQYF
abundance: NA; d_gene: TRBD2; j_gene: TRBJ2-7; v_gene: TRBV11-2; CDR3aa: CASSRPAGLSYEQYF
abundance: NA; d_gene: NA; j_gene: TRBJ2-7; v_gene: TRBV29-1; CDR3aa: CSVEGEWSGYEQYF
abundance: NA; d_gene: NA; j_gene: TRBJ1-1; v_gene: TRBV29-1; CDR3aa: CSGLGGSLNSEVFF
abundance: many; d_gene: TRBD2; j_gene: TRBJ2-1; v_gene: TRBV6-5; CDR3aa: CASSPRGEGPWNEQFF
abundance: NA; d_gene: TRBD1; j_gene: TRBJ2-3; v_gene: TRBV4-3; CDR3aa: CTSSLGHGTDMQYF
abundance: NA; d_gene: TRBD1; j_gene: TRBJ2-4; v_gene: TRBV30; CDR3aa: CAWSTGGARAKNIQYF
abundance: NA; d_gene: NA; j_gene: TRBJ2-3; v_gene: TRBV11-2; CDR3aa: CASSTTGPQGMQYF
abundance: few; d_gene: NA; j_gene: TRBJ2-7; v_gene: TRBV5-1; CDR3aa: CASSFTGDPGKQYF
abundance: many; d_gene: NA; j_gene: TRBJ2-5; v_gene: TRBV29-1; CDR3aa: CSWGLSQETQYF
abundance: many; d_gene: TRBD1; j_gene: TRBJ2-1; v_gene: TRBV11-2; CDR3aa: CASSPRPAQGAPHNGQFF
abundance: many; d_gene: TRBD2; j_gene: TRBJ2-5; v_gene: TRBV29-1; CDR3aa: CSVDRGTRSF
abundance: few; d_gene: NA; j_gene: TRBJ1-2; v_gene: TRBV24-1; CDR3aa: CATSDRGLGYGYTF
abundance: once; d_gene: TRBD2; j_gene: TRBJ2-2; v_gene: TRBV11-2; CDR3aa: CASSLDSGTGELFF
abundance: NA; d_gene: TRBD1; j_gene: TRBJ1-5; v_gene: TRBV4-2; CDR3aa: CASSQGPDQKGGNLPQHF
abundance: NA; d_gene: NA; j_gene: TRBJ1-2; v_gene: TRBV12-3/TRBV12-4; CDR3aa: CSSSLGAGHYGYTF
abundance: many; d_gene: NA; j_gene: TRBJ2-7; v_gene: TRBV5-5; CDR3aa: CASSPHSGLSYEQYF
abundance: once; d_gene: TRBD2; j_gene: TRBJ2-7; v_gene: TRBV11-2; CDR3aa: CVGSLPGGEQYF
abundance: many; d_gene: NA; j_gene: TRBJ2-3; v_gene: TRBV4-1; CDR3aa: CASSQAPVRGTDTQYF
abundance: NA; d_gene: NA; j_gene: TRBJ1-4; v_gene: TRBV11-2; CDR3aa: CASSLEDSTNEKLFF
abundance: NA; d_gene: TRBD2; j_gene: TRBJ2-1; v_gene: TRBV4-1; CDR3aa: CASSQEFGRGKGDEQSF
abundance: NA; d_gene: TRBD2; j_gene: TRBJ2-3; v_gene: TRBV12-3/TRBV12-4; CDR3aa: CASALGTSGIRGTDTQYF
abundance: few; d_gene: NA; j_gene: TRBJ2-5; v_gene: TRBV28; CDR3aa: CASGKEYQETQYF
abundance: many; d_gene: TRBD1; j_gene: TRBJ2-2; v_gene: TRBV12-3/TRBV12-4; CDR3aa: CASSHHRGAGELFF
abundance: NA; d_gene: NA; j_gene: TRBJ1-1; v_gene: TRBV11-2; CDR3aa: CASSLSTGTEAFF
abundance: many; d_gene: NA; j_gene: TRBJ1-4; v_gene: TRBV6-6; CDR3aa: CASSPLWGGATNEKLFF
abundance: many; d_gene: TRBD1; j_gene: TRBJ1-1; v_gene: TRBV13; CDR3aa: CASSEGQTNTEAFF
abundance: NA; d_gene: NA; j_gene: TRBJ2-1; v_gene: TRBV11-2; CDR3aa: CASSLGGQGGNEQFF